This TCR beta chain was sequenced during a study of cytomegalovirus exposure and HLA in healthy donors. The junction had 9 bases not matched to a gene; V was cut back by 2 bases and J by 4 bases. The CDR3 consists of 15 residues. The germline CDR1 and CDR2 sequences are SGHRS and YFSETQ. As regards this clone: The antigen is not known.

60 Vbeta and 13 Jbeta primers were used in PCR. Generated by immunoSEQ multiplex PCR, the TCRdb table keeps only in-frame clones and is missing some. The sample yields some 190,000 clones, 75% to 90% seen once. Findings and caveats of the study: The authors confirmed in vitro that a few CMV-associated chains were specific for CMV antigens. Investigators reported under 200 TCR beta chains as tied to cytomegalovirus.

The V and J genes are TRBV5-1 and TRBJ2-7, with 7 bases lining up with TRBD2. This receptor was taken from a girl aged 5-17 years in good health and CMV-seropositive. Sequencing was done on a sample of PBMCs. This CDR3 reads CASSFVSGIGYEQYF. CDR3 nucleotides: TGCGCCAGCAGCTTCGTAAGCGGGATCGGGTACGAGCAGTACTTC.